This T cell receptor (beta chain) stems from a study of OX40 agonist ivuxolimab in advanced cancers. About the research overall: Dose-escalation patients had hepatocellular carcinoma, melanoma, renal cell or head and neck cancer. Study findings and constraints: CD8+ T cells (on average) carried more expanded clones than CD4+ T cells. Partly responding patients at 0.1-3.0 mg/kg showed some of the smallest clonal expansion.

With regard to this clone: Antigen specificity is unknown.

Profiling relied on immunoSEQ multiplex PCR, and the TCRdb table lists in-frame clones only, not all of them. The sample has around 29,000 clones; around 87% are singletons. Per germline, CDR1 MGHRA and CDR2 YSYEKL. The CDR3 has 14 amino acids. The V end was cut by 1 base, the J end by 0 bases, with 7 bases between. Patients with a history of autoimmune disease or on systemic immunosuppression were excluded. The input for sequencing was CD4+ or CD8+ T cells sorted from blood, taken in a trial of the OX40 agonist ivuxolimab. This receptor was taken from an adult with an advanced solid tumor such as melanoma, head and neck, liver or kidney cancer. The chain couples TRBV4-1 to TRBJ2-7; D may be TRBD2 (5 bases). The CDR3 nucleotides are TGCGCCAGCAGCCAAGCGGGGTTCTCCTACGAGCAGTACTTC. This encodes CASSQAGFSYEQYF.